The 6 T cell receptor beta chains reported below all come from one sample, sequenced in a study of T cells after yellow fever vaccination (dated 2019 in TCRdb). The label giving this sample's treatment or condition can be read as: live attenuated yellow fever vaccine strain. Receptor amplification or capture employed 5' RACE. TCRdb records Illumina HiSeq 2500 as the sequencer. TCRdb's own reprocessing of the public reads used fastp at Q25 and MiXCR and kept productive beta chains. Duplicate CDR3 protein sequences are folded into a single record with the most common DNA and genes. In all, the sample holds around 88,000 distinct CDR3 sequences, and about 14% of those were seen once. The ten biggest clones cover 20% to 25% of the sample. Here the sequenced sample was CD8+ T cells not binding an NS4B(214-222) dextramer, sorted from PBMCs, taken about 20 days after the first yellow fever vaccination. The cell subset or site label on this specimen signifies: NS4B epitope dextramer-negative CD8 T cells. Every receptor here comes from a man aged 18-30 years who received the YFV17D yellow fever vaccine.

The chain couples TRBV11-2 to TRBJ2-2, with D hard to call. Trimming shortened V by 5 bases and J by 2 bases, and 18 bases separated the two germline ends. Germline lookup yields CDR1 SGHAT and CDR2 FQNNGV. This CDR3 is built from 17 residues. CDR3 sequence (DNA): TGTGCCAGCAGCGCCCCCCGGGCCTCTGAAAACACCGGGGAGCTGTTTTTT. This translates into CASSAPRASENTGELFF. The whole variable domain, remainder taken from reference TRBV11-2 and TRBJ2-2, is EAGVAQSPRYKIIEKRQSVAFWCNPISGHATLYWYQQILGQGPKLLIQFQNNGVVDDSQLPKDRFSAERLKGVDSTLKIQPAKLEDSAVYLCASSAPRASENTGELFFGEGSRLTVL.

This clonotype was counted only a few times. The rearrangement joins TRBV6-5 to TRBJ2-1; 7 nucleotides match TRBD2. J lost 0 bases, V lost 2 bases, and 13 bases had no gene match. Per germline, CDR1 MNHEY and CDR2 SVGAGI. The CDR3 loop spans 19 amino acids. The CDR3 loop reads CASSYTRLALPSSYNEQFF. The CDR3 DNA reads TGTGCCAGCAGTTACACCCGACTAGCTTTGCCGAGCTCCTACAATGAGCAGTTCTTC.

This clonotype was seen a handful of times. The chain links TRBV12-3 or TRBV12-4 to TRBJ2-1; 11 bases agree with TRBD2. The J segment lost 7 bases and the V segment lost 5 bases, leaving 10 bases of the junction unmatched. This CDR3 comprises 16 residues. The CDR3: CASSQSRSSGGNEQFF. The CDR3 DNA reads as TGTGCCAGCAGTCAGAGCCGCTCTAGCGGGGGGAATGAGCAGTTCTTC.

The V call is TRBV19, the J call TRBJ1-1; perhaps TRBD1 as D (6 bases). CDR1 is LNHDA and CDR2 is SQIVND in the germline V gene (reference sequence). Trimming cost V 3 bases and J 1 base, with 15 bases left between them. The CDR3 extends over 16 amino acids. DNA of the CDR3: TGTGCCAGTAGTATTTCTGGGGGGCGGACGAACACTGAAGCTTTCTTT. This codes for CASSISGGRTNTEAFF.

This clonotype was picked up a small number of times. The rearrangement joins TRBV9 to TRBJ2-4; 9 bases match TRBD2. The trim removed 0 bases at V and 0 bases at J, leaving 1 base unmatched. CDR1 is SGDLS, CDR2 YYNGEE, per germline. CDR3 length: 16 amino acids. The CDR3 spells CASSVGGGVAKNIQYF. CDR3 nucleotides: TGTGCCAGCAGCGTAGGCGGGGGGGTAGCCAAAAACATTCAGTACTTC. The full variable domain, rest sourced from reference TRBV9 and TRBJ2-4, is DSGVTQTPKHLITATGQRVTLRCSPRSGDLSVYWYQQSLDQGLQFLIQYYNGEERAKGNILERFSAQQFPDLHSELNLSSLELGDSALYFCASSVGGGVAKNIQYFGAGTRLSVL.

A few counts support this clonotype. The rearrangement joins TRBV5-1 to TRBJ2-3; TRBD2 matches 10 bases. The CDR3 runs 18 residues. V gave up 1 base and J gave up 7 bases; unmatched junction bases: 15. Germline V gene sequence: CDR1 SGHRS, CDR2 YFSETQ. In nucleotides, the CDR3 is TGCGCCAGCAGCTTGCGGACCCAAGCGGGGGGGCCCACCCATACGCAGTATTTT. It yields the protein CASSLRTQAGGPTHTQYF.